Included here is one T cell receptor (beta chain) sequence, with context. Its antigen is unknown. Unexposed donor CD4+ T cells date from 2011-2018, before the COVID-19 pandemic. This entry is derived from a study of CD4 T cells in relation to SARS-CoV-2 and coronaviruses. Findings of the study overall: According to naive versus memory sequencing, detected responses are memory recall, not newly primed.

Sequencing used immunoSEQ multiplex PCR; TCRdb keeps in-frame clones, though not all of them. The sample records about 59,000 clones, roughly 85% being singletons. The sequenced sample was memory CD4+ T cells from PBMCs. This TCR came from a human donor in good health.

The CDR3: CASSVAGGRDTQYF. CDR3 coding DNA: TGTGCCAGCAGTGTAGCGGGAGGGCGAGATACGCAGTATTTT. The chain has TRBV6-1 and TRBJ2-3; 11 bases fit TRBD2. There are 14 residues in the CDR3. Germline V gives CDR1 MNHNS, CDR2 SASEGT. V was clipped by 4 bases and J by 5 bases; unmatched bases: 2.